This passage covers 27 T cell receptor beta chains from one sample sequenced in a study of blood T cell repertoires in COVID-19 (dated by TCRdb to the early 2020s). The method behind the library was the immunoSEQ multiplex PCR assay. Here the immuneACCESS table is served through TCRdb, limited to in-frame sequences with V and J called. Missing clones are a known gap in these copies; in checked studies unresolved V genes cover under half, and the rest lacks a known reason. Counted in this sample were 270,000 or so clones; 82% of them appeared once. Less than 4% of the sample is held by the ten biggest clonotypes. Sequencing was carried out using peripheral blood. The receptors here all came from a woman aged 18 to 35 with acute or convalescent COVID-19.

The V gene is TRBV13, the J gene TRBJ1-1; 9 nucleotides match TRBD1. The CDR3 has 16 amino acids. CDR1 is PRHDT and CDR2 is FYEKMQ in the germline V gene (reference sequence). With 0 bases clipped from V and 3 bases from J, the junction kept 5 bases outside the gene matches. The CDR3 loop is CASSLGRDRADTEAFF. The DNA of the CDR3 is TGTGCCAGCAGCTTAGGCCGGGACAGGGCAGACACTGAAGCTTTCTTT.

This sequence joins TRBV6-5 and TRBJ2-1, with 8 bases aligning to TRBD2. The junction had 1 base not matched to a gene; V was cut back by 6 bases and J by 9 bases. There are 11 residues in the CDR3. Germline V lookup: CDR1 MNHEY, CDR2 SVGAGI. The chain's CDR3 is CASRAGVEQFF. DNA of the CDR3: TGTGCCAGCAGAGCGGGAGTTGAGCAGTTCTTC.

The chain links TRBV12-3 or TRBV12-4 to TRBJ2-2, with 7 bases aligning to TRBD2. After removal of 10 bases from V and 1 base from J, the junction contained 3 bases not matched to a gene. This CDR3 is 13 amino acids long. CDR3: CAIREGNTGELFF. CDR3 DNA: TGTGCCATCAGGGAGGGGAACACCGGGGAGCTGTTTTTT.

This clone appeared a few times. The gene calls are TRBV10-1 and TRBJ1-2; 7 nucleotides match TRBD1. This CDR3 spans 15 amino acids. Germline values: CDR1 WNHNN, CDR2 SYGVQD (reference sequence). V lost 0 bases and J lost 7; bases outside the gene matches: 8. The CDR3 nucleotides are TGCGCCAGCAGTGAGTCGAAAGACAGGGCAAGTGGCTACACCTTC. Translated: CASSESKDRASGYTF.

The chain couples TRBV3-1 (or the pseudogene TRBV3-2) to TRBJ1-3; 7 bases match TRBD1. CDR1 LGHDT and CDR2 YNNKEL come from the germline V gene (reference sequence). The CDR3 contains 18 residues. V was clipped by 1 base and J by 1 base; unmatched bases: 10. The CDR3 region has the DNA TGTGCCAGCAGCCAAGGAGGAGGGGGCGCGATATCTGGAAACACCATATATTTT. It yields the protein CASSQGGGGAISGNTIYF.

The J gene is TRBJ1-4, the V gene TRBV7-2, with unresolved D. Trimming took 1 base from V and 3 from J, leaving 21 bases between them. The CDR3 consists of 19 residues. Looked up from germline, CDR1 is SGHTA and CDR2 is FQGNSA. Here the CDR3 DNA reads TGTGCCAGCAGCTTAGTTTTCGGTCCGGGTTTGGTGGCTAATGAAAAACTGTTTTTT. It translates to CASSLVFGPGLVANEKLFF.

The chain carries TRBV4-2 and TRBJ2-1; 7 bases match TRBD2. CDR1 and CDR2 (germline): LGHNA, YNFKEQ. The CDR3 runs to 15 residues. J was trimmed by 2 bases and V by 0 bases; bases with no gene match: 1. This chain's CDR3 is CASSQEGTTYNEQFF. CDR3 bases: TGTGCCAGCAGCCAAGAAGGGACTACCTACAATGAGCAGTTCTTC.

For the CDR3, the DNA is TGTGCCAGTGGACTTGGGACCTATAATTCACCCCTCCACTTT. Translated: CASGLGTYNSPLHF. The chain is built from TRBV28 and TRBJ1-6; D is unclear. This CDR3 has 14 amino acids. V was shortened by 9 bases and J by 2 bases, with 11 bases between the two germline ends. CDR1 and CDR2 from the germline V gene are MDHEN and SYDVKM.

The genes are TRBV4-3 and TRBJ2-2; 8 positions agree with TRBD1. Looked up from germline, CDR1 is LGHNA and CDR2 is YSLEER. After removal of 1 base from V and 3 bases from J, the junction contained 1 base not matched to a gene. This CDR3 contains 15 residues. CDR3 amino acids: CASSQAGGDTGELFF. The CDR3 coding sequence is TGCGCCAGCAGCCAAGCAGGGGGCGACACCGGGGAGCTGTTTTTT.

In the case of this clone: Other DNA sequences from this sample encode an identical CDR3 as well. The chain uses TRBV7-2 and TRBJ1-5, with D tentatively TRBD1 (5 bases). The germline V gene encodes CDR1 SGHTA and CDR2 FQGNSA. V was trimmed by 5 bases and J by 1 base, leaving 9 bases between them. This CDR3 region has 14 residues. The CDR3 sequence is CASSRDSSNQPQHF. In DNA form, the CDR3 reads TGTGCCAGCAGCAGGGACTCGAGCAATCAGCCCCAGCATTTT.

This rearrangement joins TRBV15 to TRBJ1-5; 12 nucleotides align to TRBD1. Looked up from germline, CDR1 is LNHNV and CDR2 is YYDKDF (reference sequence). This CDR3 is 17 amino acids long. V dropped 3 bases and J dropped 2; count of bases not matched to a gene: 5. CDR3 region: CATSRGQGAGGNQPQHF. CDR3 nucleotides: TGTGCCACCAGCAGGGGACAGGGGGCAGGGGGCAATCAGCCCCAGCATTTT.

The chain combines TRBV5-1 with TRBJ1-2, with 7 bases identical to TRBD1. The germline gives CDR1 SGHRS, CDR2 YFSETQ. J was trimmed by 3 bases and V by 0 bases; bases with no gene match: 5. CDR3 size: 15 residues. CDR3 protein: CASSLGGGSDYGYTF. The CDR3 DNA sequence: TGCGCCAGCAGCTTGGGAGGGGGCAGTGACTATGGCTACACCTTC.

The chain employs TRBV6-5 and TRBJ1-6; 7 positions agree with TRBD1. Germline assignment: CDR1 MNHEY and CDR2 SVGAGI. This CDR3 contains 15 residues. J was trimmed by 7 bases and V by 6 bases; bases with no gene match: 9. The CDR3 nucleotides read TGTGCCAGCAGCCGAGGAGGGGGCCTCAATTCACCCCTCCACTTT. Protein sequence: CASSRGGGLNSPLHF.

The CDR3 sequence is CASSQGGFEQYF. The DNA for the CDR3 is TGTGCCAGCAGCCAAGGAGGGTTCGAGCAGTACTTC. The chain has TRBV3-1 (or the pseudogene TRBV3-2) and TRBJ2-7; tentatively, D is TRBD2 (5 bases). The V gene's germline CDR1 is LGHDT and CDR2 YNNKEL (reference sequence). There are 12 residues in the CDR3. Trimming removed 1 base from V and 6 bases from J, with 7 bases in between.

A few counts support this clone. V and J are TRBV11-1 and TRBJ2-7, with D perhaps TRBD1 (5 bases). The CDR3 extends over 13 amino acids. V dropped 5 bases and J dropped 3 bases, with 11 bases sitting between them. The germline V gene encodes CDR1 SGHAT and CDR2 FQDESV (reference sequence). CDR3 sequence reads: CASSPNRGYEQYF. The CDR3 DNA reads as TGTGCCAGCAGCCCTAATAGGGGCTACGAGCAGTACTTC.

This chain joins TRBV6-6 and TRBJ1-1; TRBD1 might be the D (5 bases). Trimming shortened V by 0 bases and J by 10 bases, and 9 bases separated the two germline ends. CDR3 length: 12 residues. In germline, CDR1 is MNHNY, CDR2 SVGAGI (reference sequence). This CDR3 is CASSYSAGGAFF. DNA of the CDR3: TGTGCCAGCAGTTACTCGGCGGGGGGAGCTTTCTTT.

The chain has TRBV5-1 and TRBJ2-1; possibly TRBD2 for D (6 bases). Trimming removed 7 bases from V and 4 bases from J, with 12 bases in between. The germline CDR1 and CDR2 sequences are SGHRS and YFSETQ. The CDR3 totals 13 residues. This CDR3 reads CASSGESYNEQFF. In DNA, the CDR3 is TGCGCCAGCTCGGGAGAGTCGTACAATGAGCAGTTCTTC.

The chain couples TRBV6-2 or TRBV6-3 to TRBJ1-5; D possibly corresponds to TRBD1 (5 bases). V lost 2 bases and J lost 1, with 9 bases in between. This CDR3 comprises 15 residues. CDR1 is MNHEY, CDR2 SVGEGT, per germline. Written as DNA, the CDR3 is TGTGCCAGCAGTTACACCCGGGGGAGCAATCAGCCCCAGCATTTT. Its protein product is CASSYTRGSNQPQHF.

CDR3 residues: CASSLVSQGLNYGYTF. In nucleotides, the CDR3 is TGTGCCAGCAGCTTAGTTAGTCAGGGACTGAACTATGGCTACACCTTC. The chain uses TRBV7-9 and TRBJ1-2; D might be TRBD1 (5 bases). The CDR3 is made up of 16 amino acids. Germline V gene data show CDR1 as SEHNR and CDR2 as FQNEAQ (reference sequence). V lost 1 base to trimming and J lost 2 bases, with 14 bases between them.

As to this clone: Other DNA sequences in the same sample also yield this CDR3. The chain's CDR3 is CASSPPSVYEQYF. CDR3 DNA: TGTGCCAGCTCACCTCCTAGCGTCTACGAGCAGTACTTC. V is TRBV18 and J is TRBJ2-7; TRBD2 is a possible D gene (6 bases). CDR1 is KGHSH and CDR2 is LQKENI in the germline V gene. This CDR3 has 13 amino acids. Trimming took 3 bases from V and 3 from J, leaving 9 bases between them.

This chain joins TRBV7-9 and TRBJ1-6; the D is unclear. The germline V gene has CDR1 SEHNR and CDR2 FQNEAQ (reference sequence). This CDR3 contains 15 residues. Trimming removed 5 bases at V and 6 bases at J, with 14 bases between. The CDR3 DNA sequence: TGTGCCAGCAGCCCCCCCGGGGTTACTAATTCACCCCTCCACTTT. Translation: CASSPPGVTNSPLHF.

V usage is TRBV15 and J usage is TRBJ1-3, with D perhaps matching TRBD1 (5 bases). V lost 2 bases and J lost 9, with 17 bases in between. The CDR3 is 15 residues long. The germline V gene has CDR1 LNHNV and CDR2 YYDKDF (reference sequence). The CDR3 reads CATSRTQGLGGTIYF. CDR3 DNA sequence: TGTGCCACCAGCAGAACCCAGGGCCTCGGGGGCACCATATATTTT.

V and J are TRBV5-1 and TRBJ2-7, with D uncertain. The V gene lost 4 bases and the J gene lost 0 bases, with 17 bases spanning the gap. From germline, CDR1 is SGHRS and CDR2 YFSETQ. The CDR3 has 16 amino acids. The CDR3 DNA reads TGCGCCAGCAGCAGTGTGCCGGTAACTACCTCCTACGAGCAGTACTTC. Encoded protein: CASSSVPVTTSYEQYF.

The CDR3 here is CASSLAGLAEETQYF. The CDR3 DNA is TGTGCCAGCAGCTTAGCGGGACTAGCGGAAGAGACCCAGTACTTC. J is TRBJ2-5 and V is TRBV11-3; 11 positions agree with TRBD2. With 1 base clipped from V and 3 bases from J, the junction kept 1 base outside the gene matches. This CDR3 is 15 amino acids long. Germline V gene lookup returns CDR1 SGHNT and CDR2 YENEEA.

The gene calls are TRBV3-1 (or the pseudogene TRBV3-2) and TRBJ2-7; 10 nucleotides match TRBD1. Germline V gene sequence: CDR1 LGHDT, CDR2 YNNKEL (reference sequence). The CDR3 sequence is 14 residues long. V trimming: 5 bases; J trimming: 4 bases; junction bases outside the gene matches: 5. As DNA, the CDR3 is TGTGCCAGCAGCATACCGGGACAGGGGTACGAGCAGTACTTC. It specifies CASSIPGQGYEQYF.

The chain combines TRBV27 with TRBJ1-2, with D uncertain. The CDR3 extends over 13 amino acids. Looked up from germline, CDR1 is MNHEY and CDR2 is SMNVEV (reference sequence). Deletions cut 6 bases from V and 7 bases from J, with 15 bases between. CDR3 residues: CASSLRGSGGYTF. The DNA for the CDR3 is TGTGCCAGCAGCCTACGGGGATCCGGTGGCTACACCTTC.

This clone turned up a few times. The chain carries TRBV19 and TRBJ1-2; 8 bases line up with TRBD1. Unmatched junction bases numbered 6, after V lost 8 bases and J lost 4 bases. Germline assignment: CDR1 LNHDA and CDR2 SQIVND (reference sequence). The CDR3 contains 13 residues. The CDR3: CASRPGTGYGYTF. CDR3 nucleotides: TGTGCCAGTCGCCCTGGGACAGGCTATGGCTACACCTTC.